Detailed here is one T cell receptor (beta chain). Its binding antigen is unknown. The CDR3 end lies 3 residues beyond the end of the read and is filled in from the germline J gene. The data are from a study of T cell clonality in common variable immunodeficiency (dated by TCRdb to 2015 to 2017). On the study overall, not on this receptor specifically: TCRbeta clonality was higher in CVID subjects than in healthy controls (t-test p = 0.018), and the increase was most characteristic of about a third of subjects. According to the authors, finding the cause of the higher clonality in CVID would require sequencing the repertoires of T cell subpopulations. Fewer deletions and N-nucleotide insertions were reportedly observed in CVID TCRbeta sequences, and highly modified clones with 13 or more V deletions were reportedly absent from CVID TCRbeta sequences. CVID subjects shared fewer TCRbeta clones with each other than healthy controls did (p < 0.0001). Even though DNA input was the same, control samples had an average of about 89,000 unique sequences each, compared with about 31,000 in CVID samples. Patient heterogeneity within the CVID cohort put limits on correlating repertoire features with clinical complications.

Predominantly Caucasian heritage was noted among both the CVID patients and the healthy controls. Heparinized peripheral whole blood samples of about 5 to 9 ml were collected from each donor. Genomic DNA from adults with common variable immune deficiency (CVID) and from healthy adult controls was the source for sequencing TCRbeta CDR3 repertoires. The control group was made up of about 22 healthy adult volunteers (roughly ten male and roughly twelve female) whose ages ranged from 23 to 66 years, with a mean age of approximately 37. Diluted blood was density-centrifuged over Hypaque 1077 or Ficoll-Paque to isolate peripheral blood mononuclear cells. Unsorted mononuclear cells served as the source of genomic DNA, which was extracted either by Qiagen column purification or by a centrifugation-based method. For sequencing input, CVID and control samples contributed equivalent amounts of genomic DNA. For every sample, a 60 bp segment covering the rearranged TCRbeta CDR3 region was amplified and then sequenced. TCRbeta amplification used the immunoSEQ assay, a bias-corrected multiplex PCR with high-throughput sequencing. In the original analysis: Every unique nucleotide sequence counted as a clone and was annotated with V, D and J genes, copy number and frequency. Sequences were labeled productive if in frame, and non-productive if out of frame or containing stop codons. Clonality was calculated from Shannon's entropy as previously described. The predicted amino acid sequences of productive clones were used to derive mean CDR3 Kyte-Doolittle hydropathy. Hierarchical clustering of scaled V gene usage was performed with the R hclust function using Manhattan distance and complete linkage. Sharing of clones by CDR3 amino acid sequence was evaluated through resampling of 12 repertoires per group over 100 rounds. Repertoires were searched for 65 to 75 published EBV-specific and 245 published CMV-specific TCRbeta sequences. A couple of CVID samples yielding fewer than 10,000 sequences were excluded from analysis, leaving fewer than 50 CVID repertoires. Sourced from immuneACCESS, this table was stored by TCRdb with only in-frame sequences that have V and J called. A share of the clones is absent; for the studies checked, an unresolved V gene accounts for under half, and the remainder has no known explanation. V and J calls and clone size follow that table, whereas D and trimming were derived from the DNA. Across this sample, about 47,000 clones were tabulated and none appeared just once. Approximately 6.2% of the sample is in the top ten clones.

The germline V end is reduced by 6 bases and the J end by 1 base; junction bases left unmatched: 6. Including cysteine and phenylalanine, the CDR3 has 14 amino acids. Part of the CDR3 DNA is given, 33 bases translated from base 1. In the germline V gene, CDR1 corresponds to WSHSY and CDR2 to SAAADI. The rearrangement joined TRBV10-2 to TRBJ2-7; TRBD1 matches 7 bases in the middle. This TCR was recovered from a person aged 18 to 75 in good health. Sequenced sample: peripheral blood mononuclear cells. CDR3 sequence: CASSTLQGSYEQYF. Incomplete CDR3 DNA: TGCGCCAGCAGCACCCTACAGGGGTCCTACGAG.